What follows are 24 T cell receptor beta chains derived from one specimen sequenced in a study of chemoradiotherapy in HPV16-positive cancers. Sequencing was performed with immunoSEQ multiplex PCR; in TCRdb, only in-frame clones are kept and a portion is missing. The data contain about 21,000 clones, about 89% of them singletons. Here the sequenced sample was blood, taken from a patient who underwent chemoradiotherapy. These receptors were collected from a human donor with HPV-associated anogenital cancer.

There are a few counts of this clone. The V gene is TRBV18, the J gene TRBJ1-5; D is possibly TRBD1 (5 bases). Germline V gene data show CDR1 as KGHSH and CDR2 as LQKENI. The V end lost 6 bases, the J end lost 0 bases, and 15 bases lay between the germline ends. The CDR3 has 16 amino acids. The CDR3 sequence: CASSQADSDSNQPQHF. The DNA for the CDR3 is TGTGCCAGCTCGCAAGCCGACAGCGATAGCAATCAGCCCCAGCATTTT.

The J gene is TRBJ2-7, the V gene TRBV27; 11 nucleotides agree with TRBD2. In germline, CDR1 is MNHEY, CDR2 SMNVEV (reference sequence). The J segment lost 3 bases and the V segment lost 8 bases, leaving 9 bases of the junction unmatched. This CDR3 region has 15 residues. CDR3 loop: CASVPTSGANYEQYF. The CDR3 DNA sequence: TGTGCCAGCGTACCGACTAGCGGGGCAAACTACGAGCAGTACTTC.

The rearrangement links TRBV2 to TRBJ1-1; TRBD1 is a possible D gene (5 bases). Germline CDR1 and CDR2: SNHLY and FYNNEI. CDR3 length equals 15 residues. Trimming took off 2 bases at V and 1 base at J, with 11 bases between the two ends. CDR3 residues: CASSEYRGGNTEAFF. The CDR3 bases are TGTGCCAGCAGTGAATATAGGGGAGGGAACACTGAAGCTTTCTTT.

The chain recombines TRBV7-9 with TRBJ1-3, with D perhaps TRBD1 (6 bases). CDR3 length: 15 residues. V was trimmed by 6 bases and J by 4 bases, leaving 16 bases between them. Germline-derived CDR1 and CDR2 are SEHNR and FQNEAQ (reference sequence). The CDR3 here is CASSNRERGGNTIYF. The CDR3 nucleotides are TGTGCCAGCAGTAACAGGGAGAGGGGAGGAAACACCATATATTTT.

The J gene is TRBJ1-1, the V gene TRBV29-1; the D gene is possibly TRBD1 (5 bases). Trimming removed 6 bases from V and 3 bases from J, with 11 bases in between. The germline gives CDR1 SQVTM, CDR2 ANQGSEA. The CDR3 loop spans 12 amino acids. CDR3 amino acids: CSVTDRDTEAFF. CDR3 DNA: TGCAGCGTCACTGACAGAGACACTGAAGCTTTCTTT. Drawing the rest from reference TRBV29-1 and TRBJ1-1, the complete variable domain is SAVISQKPSRDICQRGTSLTIQCQVDSQVTMMFWYRQQPGQSLTLIATANQGSEATYESGFVIDKFPISRPNLTFSTLTVSNMSPEDSSIYLCSVTDRDTEAFFGQGTRLTVV.

The chain uses TRBV18 and TRBJ1-2; 7 bases fit TRBD1. From germline, CDR1 is KGHSH and CDR2 LQKENI. The CDR3 runs to 13 residues. The V and J ends lost 3 bases and 7 bases, in that order; junction bases with no gene match: 5. The DNA of the CDR3 is TGTGCCAGCTCACCGATAGACAGGGCTGGCTACACCTTC. Its protein product is CASSPIDRAGYTF. The entire variable domain, with the rest obtained from reference TRBV18 and TRBJ1-2, is as follows: NAGVMQNPRHLVRRRGQEARLRCSPMKGHSHVYWYRQLPEEGLKFMVYLQKENIIDESGMPKERFSAEFPKEGPSILRIQQVVRGDSAAYFCASSPIDRAGYTFGSGTRLTVV.

This chain uses TRBV2 with TRBJ2-7; no reliable D call. V lost 1 base and J 7 bases, leaving 5 bases between the germline ends. This CDR3 region has 11 residues. In germline, CDR1 is SNHLY, CDR2 FYNNEI. CDR3 nucleotide sequence: TGTGCCAGCAGTGAAGGGTCTGAGCAGTACTTC. Translating it yields CASSEGSEQYF.

V and J are TRBV14 and TRBJ1-2; a possible D gene is TRBD1 (5 bases). V lost 1 base and J 4 bases, leaving 13 bases between the germline ends. Germline CDR1 SGHDN, CDR2 FVKESK. The CDR3 spans 15 residues. The CDR3 DNA reads TGTGCCAGCAGCCAAGGTCTCCAGGGAGGCTATGGCTACACCTTC. It is translated as CASSQGLQGGYGYTF. Based on the CDR3 plus reference TRBV14 and TRBJ1-2, the full variable domain is EAGVTQFPSHSVIEKGQTVTLRCDPISGHDNLYWYRRVMGKEIKFLLHFVKESKQDESGMPNNRFLAERTGGTYSTLKVQPAELEDSGVYFCASSQGLQGGYGYTFGSGTRLTVV.

This rearrangement joins TRBV19 to TRBJ2-2; no definite D call. This CDR3 is 16 amino acids long. Trimming stripped 3 bases from V and 0 bases from J, with 11 bases between. In germline, CDR1 is LNHDA, CDR2 SQIVND (reference sequence). The CDR3 DNA reads as TGTGCCAGTAGTATCTACAGCCTCGCGAACACCGGGGAGCTGTTTTTT. Encoded protein: CASSIYSLANTGELFF.

The J gene is TRBJ2-7, the V gene TRBV27; either TRBD1 or TRBD2 may supply D (7 bases each). CDR1 and CDR2 from the germline V gene are MNHEY and SMNVEV (reference sequence). This CDR3 comprises 13 residues. The germline V and J ends were trimmed by 5 bases and 2 bases, with 10 bases remaining between them. CDR3 protein: CASSAGGAYEQYF. The CDR3 DNA sequence: TGTGCCAGCAGTGCAGGGGGGGCCTACGAGCAGTACTTC.

The CDR3 here is CASSISPTGFQPQHF. The CDR3 coding sequence is TGTGCCAGTAGTATTTCCCCGACAGGGTTCCAGCCCCAGCATTTT. V gene TRBV19 combines with J gene TRBJ1-5; 7 bases align to TRBD1. The CDR3 spans 15 residues. Germline CDR1 LNHDA, CDR2 SQIVND (reference sequence). V gave up 3 bases and J gave up 7 bases; unmatched junction bases: 9.

The chain uses TRBV5-6 and TRBJ1-1; D is possibly TRBD1 (6 bases). V was trimmed by 3 bases and J by 6 bases, leaving 15 bases between them. Germline CDR1 is SGHDT and CDR2 is YYEEEE. The CDR3 length is 14 residues. CDR3 sequence (DNA): TGTGCCAGCAGCTCCGGGGGGGCGGCCGCTGAAGCTTTCTTT. It translates to CASSSGGAAAEAFF. Full variable domain (missing parts from reference TRBV5-6 and TRBJ1-1): DAGVTQSPTHLIKTRGQQVTLRCSPKSGHDTVSWYQQALGQGPQFIFQYYEEEERQRGNFPDRFSGHQFPNYSSELNVNALLLGDSALYLCASSSGGAAAEAFFGQGTRLTVV.

The chain recombines TRBV28 with TRBJ2-2, with TRBD1 identical over 8 bases. The CDR3 runs 13 residues. The V gene end was trimmed by 6 bases and the J gene end by 6 bases; junction bases not matched to a gene: 3. CDR1 is MDHEN, CDR2 SYDVKM, per germline. The CDR3: CASSIQGAGELFF. CDR3 sequence (DNA): TGTGCCAGCAGCATACAGGGGGCCGGGGAGCTGTTTTTT.

J is TRBJ2-3 and V is TRBV4-3; 9 bases match TRBD2. Germline assignment: CDR1 LGHNA and CDR2 YSLEER. CDR3 length: 17 amino acids. The ends lost 3 bases at V and 0 bases at J; junction bases unmatched: 7. Here the CDR3 DNA reads TGCGCCAGCAGCCATAGACTAGCGGAACCTAGCACAGATACGCAGTATTTT. Translated, it gives CASSHRLAEPSTDTQYF.

The chain has TRBV7-2 and TRBJ2-6, with D perhaps matching TRBD1 or TRBD2 (5 bases each). The CDR3 contains 18 residues. The germline V and J ends were trimmed by 5 bases and 0 bases, with 17 bases remaining between them. Germline-derived CDR1 and CDR2 are SGHTA and FQGNSA. The CDR3 region is CASSTQGAQISGANVLTF. The CDR3 DNA is TGTGCCAGCAGCACCCAGGGAGCACAAATCTCTGGGGCCAACGTCCTGACTTTC.

This chain uses TRBV29-1 with TRBJ2-1; 12 nucleotides agree with TRBD2. The CDR3 contains 14 residues. Trimming cost V 4 bases and J 7 bases; bases outside gene matches: 5. Germline V lookup: CDR1 SQVTM, CDR2 ANQGSEA. The CDR3 here is CSVVRTSGINEQFF. In DNA, the CDR3 is TGCAGCGTTGTAAGGACTAGCGGGATAAATGAGCAGTTCTTC.

This clone was detected only a few times. The rearrangement links TRBV25-1 to TRBJ2-7, with D perhaps matching TRBD1 or TRBD2 (5 bases each). The V and J ends lost 3 bases and 6 bases respectively, with 9 bases between them. The CDR3 extends over 12 amino acids. The germline CDR1 and CDR2 sequences are MGHDK and SYGVNS. This CDR3 reads CASSDPGTEQYF. The DNA for the CDR3 is TGTGCCAGCAGTGACCCGGGGACCGAGCAGTACTTC.

The chain joins TRBV27 to TRBJ2-1; 12 bases agree with TRBD2. There are 20 residues in the CDR3. The ends lost 7 bases at V and 4 bases at J; junction bases unmatched: 20. Germline V gene lookup returns CDR1 MNHEY and CDR2 SMNVEV (reference sequence). The CDR3 sequence is CASIPVPTSGSVYPYNEQFF. CDR3 sequence (DNA): TGTGCCAGCATCCCCGTCCCGACTAGCGGGAGCGTCTACCCTTACAATGAGCAGTTCTTC.

The V call is TRBV5-4, the J call TRBJ2-7; 8 positions match TRBD1. CDR3 length: 15 amino acids. Germline loops: CDR1 SGHNT, CDR2 YYREEE (reference sequence). V lost 2 bases and J lost 5; bases outside the gene matches: 9. The CDR3 DNA reads TGTGCCAGCAGCTTCGACAGGGGCACCTGGGACGAGCAGTACTTC. Its translation is CASSFDRGTWDEQYF.

The rearrangement uses TRBV7-2 and TRBJ2-2; 7 nucleotides line up with TRBD2. V gave up 2 bases and J gave up 6 bases; unmatched junction bases: 9. The length of the CDR3 is 16 residues. Germline V gene data show CDR1 as SGHTA and CDR2 as FQGNSA. The CDR3: CASSLSGGSLAGELFF. CDR3 sequence (DNA): TGTGCCAGCAGCTTATCGGGCGGGAGCCTCGCCGGGGAGCTGTTTTTT. Full variable domain (rest looked up from reference TRBV7-2 and TRBJ2-2): GAGVSQSPSNKVTEKGKDVELRCDPISGHTALYWYRQSLGQGLEFLIYFQGNSAPDKSGLPSDRFSAERTGGSVSTLTIQRTQQEDSAVYLCASSLSGGSLAGELFFGEGSRLTVL.

V usage is TRBV7-9 and J usage is TRBJ2-7, with D unresolved. Trimming left V 5 bases short and J 0 bases short, with 8 bases between. Germline lookup yields CDR1 SEHNR and CDR2 FQNEAQ (reference sequence). This CDR3 has 13 residues. This CDR3 is CASSPSDSYEQYF. CDR3 nucleotides: TGTGCCAGCAGCCCGAGCGACTCCTACGAGCAGTACTTC.

This clone is a singleton in its sample. This chain connects TRBV19 to TRBJ1-6; tentatively, D is TRBD1 (5 bases). V lost 7 bases and J 4 bases, leaving 11 bases between the germline ends. This CDR3 spans 14 amino acids. In germline, CDR1 is LNHDA, CDR2 SQIVND (reference sequence). The DNA for the CDR3 is TGTGCCAGTACCCTCGCAGGGTATAATTCACCCCTCCACTTT. Its translation: CASTLAGYNSPLHF.

The chain recombines TRBV19 with TRBJ1-1; D is unresolved. The CDR3 has 15 amino acids. Germline CDR1 is LNHDA and CDR2 is SQIVND (reference sequence). V lost 7 bases and J 0 bases, leaving 15 bases between the germline ends. The CDR3 spells CASIPGEAVNTEAFF. The CDR3 DNA follows: TGTGCCAGTATACCGGGCGAGGCAGTGAACACTGAAGCTTTCTTT.

The sample holds one count of this clone. The rearrangement joins TRBV6-4 to TRBJ1-1; D is ambiguous. Germline CDR1 is MRHNA and CDR2 is SNTAGT. The CDR3 has 13 residues. V lost 3 bases to trimming and J lost 10 bases, with 15 bases between them. The CDR3 protein is CASSETLQSPAFF. CDR3 coding DNA: TGTGCCAGCAGTGAGACCCTCCAGAGCCCAGCTTTCTTT.